The clone carrying this T cell receptor beta chain was detected a few times. Its antigen is still unknown. This specimen comes from a study of identical twins. General observations from the study: The degree of excess twin sharing was weaker in beta out-of-frame sequences. High-abundance cord blood beta clonotypes had fewer insertions; memory repertoires showed none. Invariant T cells like MAIT and iNKT could partly confound the zero-insertion analyses.

TCRdb fed the 5' RACE reads into MiXCR, producing one record per CDR3 protein. The profile shows hundreds of thousands of distinct CDR3 sequences, less than 10% of them singletons. The germline CDR1 and CDR2 sequences are SGDLS and YYNGEE. With 0 bases removed from V and 7 bases from J, the gap between germline ends came to 10 bases. This CDR3 contains 14 residues. The same specimen was also included in a second study, on yellow fever vaccine responses in identical twins.

The sample comprised PBMCs. This sequence joins TRBV9 and TRBJ2-2; TRBD1 might be the D (5 bases). The origin of this receptor is a woman younger than 30 in good health. The CDR3 sequence: CASSVGVDSGELFF. The CDR3 coding sequence is TGTGCCAGCAGCGTAGGCGTCGACAGCGGGGAGCTGTTTTTT.